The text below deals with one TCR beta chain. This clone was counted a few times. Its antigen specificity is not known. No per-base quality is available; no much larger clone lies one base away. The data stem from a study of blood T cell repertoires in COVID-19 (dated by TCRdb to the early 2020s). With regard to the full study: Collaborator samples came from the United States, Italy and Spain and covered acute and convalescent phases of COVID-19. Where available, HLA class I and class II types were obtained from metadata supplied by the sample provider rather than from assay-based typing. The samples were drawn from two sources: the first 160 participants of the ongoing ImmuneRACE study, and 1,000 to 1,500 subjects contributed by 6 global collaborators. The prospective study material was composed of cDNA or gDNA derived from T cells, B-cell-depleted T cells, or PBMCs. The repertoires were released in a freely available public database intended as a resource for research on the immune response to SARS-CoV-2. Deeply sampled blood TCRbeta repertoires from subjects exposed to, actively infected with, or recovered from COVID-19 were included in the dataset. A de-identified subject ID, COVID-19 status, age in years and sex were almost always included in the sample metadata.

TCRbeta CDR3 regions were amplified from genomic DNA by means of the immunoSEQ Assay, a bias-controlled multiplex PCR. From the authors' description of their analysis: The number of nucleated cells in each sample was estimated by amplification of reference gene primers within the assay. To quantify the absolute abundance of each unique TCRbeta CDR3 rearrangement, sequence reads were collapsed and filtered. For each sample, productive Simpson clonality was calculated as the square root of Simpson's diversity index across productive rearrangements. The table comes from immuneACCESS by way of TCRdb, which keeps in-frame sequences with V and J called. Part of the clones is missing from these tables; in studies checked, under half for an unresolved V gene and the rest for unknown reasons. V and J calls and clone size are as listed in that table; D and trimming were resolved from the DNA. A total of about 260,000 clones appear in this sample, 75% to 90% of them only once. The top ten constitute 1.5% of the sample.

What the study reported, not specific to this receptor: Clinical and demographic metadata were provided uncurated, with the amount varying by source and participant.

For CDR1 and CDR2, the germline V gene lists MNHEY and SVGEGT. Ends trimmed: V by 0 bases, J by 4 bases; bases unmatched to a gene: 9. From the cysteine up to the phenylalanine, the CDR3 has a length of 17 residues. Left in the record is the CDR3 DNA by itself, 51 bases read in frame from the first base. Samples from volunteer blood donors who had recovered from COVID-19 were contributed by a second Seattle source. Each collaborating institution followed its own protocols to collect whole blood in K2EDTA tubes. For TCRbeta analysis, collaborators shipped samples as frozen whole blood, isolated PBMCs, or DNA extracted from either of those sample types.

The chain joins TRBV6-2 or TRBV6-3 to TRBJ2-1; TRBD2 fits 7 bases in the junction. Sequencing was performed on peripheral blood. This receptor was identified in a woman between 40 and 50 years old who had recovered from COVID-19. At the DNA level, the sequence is TGTGCCAGCAGTTACTCCTTCCCTCGGACTAGATACAATGAGCAGTTCTTC. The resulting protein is CASSYSFPRTRYNEQFF.